Following are 18 T cell receptor beta chains from one sample sequenced in a study of blood T cells in healthy people across ages (dated by TCRdb to the mid-2010s). The library came from 5' RACE. The reads were generated on an Illumina HiSeq 2500. The second PCR ran for about 6 to 12 cycles and used a J-beta primer mix along with a sample-barcoded 5' primer. TCRdb reworked the public reads: Q25 trimming with fastp, MiXCR clone assembly, productive beta chains retained. Rows with one shared CDR3 protein collapse into an entry with the most common genes and DNA. The table for this sample lists roughly 900,000 distinct CDR3 sequences; under 35% of them were counted only once. Roughly 17% of the sample lies in the top ten. Sequencing used blood. The receptors stem from a woman of 80 years or more in good health.

The sample holds a few counts of this clonotype. The V and J genes are TRBV30 and TRBJ1-6, with no clear D. Looked up from germline, CDR1 is GTSNPN and CDR2 is SVGIG (reference sequence). V was cut by 0 bases and J by 8 bases, with 26 bases left in between. The CDR3 has 19 residues. CDR3 loop: CAWSVTASRLSSPHSPLHF. CDR3 sequence (DNA): TGTGCCTGGAGTGTCACCGCCAGCAGGCTCTCATCACCCCATTCACCCCTCCACTTT.

This chain uses TRBV2 with TRBJ1-1, with 9 bases that match TRBD1. Unmatched junction bases numbered 10, after V lost 6 bases and J lost 5 bases. The germline gives CDR1 SNHLY, CDR2 FYNNEI. The CDR3 loop spans 15 amino acids. The CDR3 nucleotides read TGTGCCAGCAGGGCTGAACGGGACAGGGCTACTGAAGCTTTCTTT. This translates into CASRAERDRATEAFF.

At least ten counts were recorded for this clonotype. This sequence joins TRBV7-9 and TRBJ2-5; D is possibly TRBD1 or TRBD2 (5 bases each). CDR3 length: 14 amino acids. The germline CDR1 and CDR2 sequences are SEHNR and FQNEAQ (reference sequence). V shed 5 bases and J shed 5 bases, with 15 bases lying between them. CDR3 sequence (DNA): TGTGCCAGCAGCCTACGGGACGGTTGGGAGACCCAGTACTTC. As protein: CASSLRDGWETQYF. Full variable domain (remainder filled in from reference TRBV7-9 and TRBJ2-5): DTGVSQNPRHKITKRGQNVTFRCDPISEHNRLYWYRQTLGQGPEFLTYFQNEAQLEKSRLLSDRFSAERPKGSFSTLEIQRTEQGDSAMYLCASSLRDGWETQYFGPGTRLLVL.

In its sample, this clonotype was seen many times. The chain is built from TRBV20-1 and TRBJ2-3, with 9 bases fitting TRBD2. Germline V CDR1 and CDR2: DFQATT, SNEGSKA (reference sequence). Trimming removed 5 bases from V and 4 bases from J; junction bases left unmatched: 13. CDR3 length: 16 residues. The chain's CDR3 is CSAPKRALAGPDTQYF. The CDR3 region has the DNA TGCAGTGCTCCAAAGAGAGCCCTAGCGGGGCCAGATACGCAGTATTTT.

The chain carries TRBV5-1 and TRBJ1-1; D perhaps matches TRBD1 (6 bases). The germline gives CDR1 SGHRS, CDR2 YFSETQ. This CDR3 spans 15 amino acids. Trimming left V 4 bases short and J 0 bases short, with 13 bases between. The CDR3, as DNA: TGCGCCAGCAGCCGATTGACAGGATTGAACACTGAAGCTTTCTTT. Its translation is CASSRLTGLNTEAFF. The whole variable domain, remainder taken from reference TRBV5-1 and TRBJ1-1, is KAGVTQTPRYLIKTRGQQVTLSCSPISGHRSVSWYQQTPGQGLQFLFEYFSETQRNKGNFPGRFSGRQFSNSRSEMNVSTLELGDSALYLCASSRLTGLNTEAFFGQGTRLTVV.

This clonotype was counted a few times. The chain has TRBV29-1 and TRBJ2-2, with 7 bases lining up with TRBD1. The length of the CDR3 is 16 residues. J lost 1 base, V lost 5 bases, and 10 bases had no gene match. Germline assignment: CDR1 SQVTM and CDR2 ANQGSEA. Here the CDR3 reads CSVQRGTDWNTGELFF. CDR3 DNA sequence: TGCAGCGTTCAAAGGGGGACAGATTGGAACACCGGGGAGCTGTTTTTT.

This clonotype has ten or more counts. CDR3 DNA: TGTGCCAGCAGCCAATCGGGGAACTCAGAGACCCAGTACTTC. Amino acid sequence: CASSQSGNSETQYF. J is TRBJ2-5 and V is TRBV7-2, with a tentative D call TRBD2 (5 bases). Germline CDR1 SGHTA, CDR2 FQGNSA. Trimming removed 5 bases from V and 4 bases from J, with 14 bases in between. This CDR3 comprises 14 residues.

Concerning this clonotype itself: One end of the junction does not line up with germline, which may come from a read error. The genes are TRBV7-8 and TRBJ2-1; D is undetermined. Germline V gene lookup returns CDR1 SGHVS and CDR2 FQNEAQ. The CDR3 is 13 residues long. The CDR3 loop is CAGSLSMSDERFF. In DNA, the CDR3 is TGTGCCGGCAGCTTATCCATGTCGGATGAGCGGTTCTTC.

Notes on this clonotype: A much larger clone differs by one base, so this may be a read error. CDR3 region: CASSFGVRTDTQYF. The CDR3, as DNA: TGTGCCAGCAGTTTCGGGGTCCGCACAGATACGCAGTATTTT. The chain is built from TRBV12-3 or TRBV12-4 and TRBJ2-3; D is possibly TRBD2 (5 bases). Trimming left V 3 bases short and J 1 base short, with 8 bases between. The CDR3 contains 14 residues.

This clonotype was recorded at least ten times. The rearrangement uses TRBV19 and TRBJ2-5; no reliable D call. Germline V gene data show CDR1 as LNHDA and CDR2 as SQIVND (reference sequence). V was clipped by 5 bases and J by 3 bases, with 10 bases between them. This CDR3 spans 13 amino acids. The CDR3 bases are TGTGCCAGTAGTGGCAGCTCGAAAGAGACCCAGTACTTC. Translating it yields CASSGSSKETQYF.

Regarding this clonotype: With a much larger clone just one base away, this may be a read error. The chain couples TRBV7-9 to TRBJ2-7; the D is unclear. Germline assignment: CDR1 SEHNR and CDR2 FQNEAQ (reference sequence). V was pared by 2 bases and J by 7 bases, with 6 bases between. The CDR3 sequence is 11 residues long. CDR3 nucleotide sequence: TGTGCCAGCAGCTTAACTGATGAGCAGTACTTC. It is translated as CASSLTDEQYF.

The table lists this clonotype with many counts. J is TRBJ2-4 and V is TRBV5-1, with a weak D call TRBD2 (7 bases). Germline CDR1 and CDR2: SGHRS and YFSETQ. This CDR3 region has 15 residues. Trimming stripped 1 base from V and 2 bases from J, with 10 bases between. CDR3 coding DNA: TGCGCCAGCAGCTTGACAGGGACTACCAAAAACATTCAGTACTTC. Amino acids: CASSLTGTTKNIQYF. Full variable domain (outside the CDR3, taken from reference TRBV5-1 and TRBJ2-4): KAGVTQTPRYLIKTRGQQVTLSCSPISGHRSVSWYQQTPGQGLQFLFEYFSETQRNKGNFPGRFSGRQFSNSRSEMNVSTLELGDSALYLCASSLTGTTKNIQYFGAGTRLSVL.

This clonotype was observed a few times. This may arise from a read error, as a much more abundant clone is one base away. V usage is TRBV5-1 and J usage is TRBJ2-1; no definite D call. V dropped 1 base and J dropped 8 bases, with 7 bases sitting between them. The CDR3 length is 12 residues. Per the germline V gene, CDR1 is SGHRS and CDR2 is YFSETQ. CDR3 DNA sequence: TGCGCCAGCAGCTTGTGGTGCGATGAGCAGTTCTTC. Its protein is CASSLWCDEQFF.

As regards this clonotype: Sequence at one end of the junction differs from germline and may be a read error. The V call is TRBV10-3, the J call TRBJ1-1; 9 bases agree with TRBD1. Germline V gene sequence: CDR1 ENHRY, CDR2 SYGVKD. The CDR3 runs to 13 residues. As DNA, the CDR3 is TGTGCCATAAAAGGGACAGGGCTCGCTGAAGCTTGCTTT. Translated: CAIKGTGLAEACF.

This clonotype was counted ten times or more. CDR3 residues: CASTLFGGGSYEQYF. The CDR3 nucleotides read TGTGCCAGCACTCTCTTCGGGGGGGGAAGCTACGAGCAGTACTTC. The chain uses TRBV6-2 or TRBV6-3 and TRBJ2-7, with TRBD2 identical over 8 bases. V was clipped by 7 bases and J by 3 bases; unmatched bases: 11. The V gene's germline CDR1 is MNHEY and CDR2 SVGEGT. The CDR3 loop spans 15 amino acids.

This clonotype was counted ten times or more. The rearrangement joins TRBV4-2 to TRBJ2-5, with 7 positions matching TRBD1. V shed 0 bases and J 1 base; nucleotides not matched to a gene: 2. In germline, CDR1 is LGHNA, CDR2 YNFKEQ. CDR3 length equals 15 residues. Here the CDR3 reads CASSQERGPQETQYF. As DNA, the CDR3 is TGTGCCAGCAGCCAAGAGAGGGGGCCCCAAGAGACCCAGTACTTC.

This clonotype was counted many times. The V gene is TRBV7-9, the J gene TRBJ2-5; D possibly corresponds to TRBD1 (6 bases). Germline values: CDR1 SEHNR, CDR2 FQNEAQ (reference sequence). The CDR3 consists of 14 residues. Between the trimmed V and J ends, which lost 3 bases and 1 base, there was a span of 9 bases. The CDR3 DNA reads as TGTGCCAGCAGCTTTCGACAGGCCCAAGAGACCCAGTACTTC. Its protein is CASSFRQAQETQYF.

This clonotype appeared many times. V usage is TRBV27 and J usage is TRBJ2-4; no definite D call. Trimming took 3 bases from V and 1 from J, leaving 13 bases between them. Per germline, CDR1 MNHEY and CDR2 SMNVEV (reference sequence). The CDR3 has 16 residues. Here the CDR3 reads CASSFPTVRAKNIQYF. In nucleotides, the CDR3 is TGTGCCAGCAGTTTCCCCACAGTCCGGGCCAAAAACATTCAGTACTTC.